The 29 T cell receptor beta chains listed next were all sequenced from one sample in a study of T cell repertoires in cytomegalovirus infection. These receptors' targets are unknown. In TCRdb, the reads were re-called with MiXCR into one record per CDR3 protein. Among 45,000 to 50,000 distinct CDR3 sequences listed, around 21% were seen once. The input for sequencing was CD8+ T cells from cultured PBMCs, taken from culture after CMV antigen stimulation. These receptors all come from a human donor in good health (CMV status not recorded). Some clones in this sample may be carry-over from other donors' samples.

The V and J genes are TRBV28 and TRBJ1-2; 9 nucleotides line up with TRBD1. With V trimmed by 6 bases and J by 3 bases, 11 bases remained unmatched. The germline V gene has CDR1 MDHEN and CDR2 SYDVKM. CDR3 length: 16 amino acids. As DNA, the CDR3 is TGTGCCAGCAGACCCTTTTCGGGACAGGGAGACTATGGCTACACCTTC. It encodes CASRPFSGQGDYGYTF.

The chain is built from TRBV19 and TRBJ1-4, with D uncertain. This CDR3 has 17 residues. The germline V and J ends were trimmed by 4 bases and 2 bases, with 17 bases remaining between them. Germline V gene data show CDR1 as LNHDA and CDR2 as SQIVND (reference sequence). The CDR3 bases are TGTGCCAGTAGTAACCTCTCAGTTGGGGATACTAATGAAAAACTGTTTTTT. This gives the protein CASSNLSVGDTNEKLFF.

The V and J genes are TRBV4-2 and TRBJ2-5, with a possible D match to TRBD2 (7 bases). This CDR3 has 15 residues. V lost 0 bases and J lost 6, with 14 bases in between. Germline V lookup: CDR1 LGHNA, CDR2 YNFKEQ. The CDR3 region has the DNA TGTGCCAGCAGCCAAGATGCGGGGGCTGGTAAGACCCAGTACTTC. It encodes CASSQDAGAGKTQYF.

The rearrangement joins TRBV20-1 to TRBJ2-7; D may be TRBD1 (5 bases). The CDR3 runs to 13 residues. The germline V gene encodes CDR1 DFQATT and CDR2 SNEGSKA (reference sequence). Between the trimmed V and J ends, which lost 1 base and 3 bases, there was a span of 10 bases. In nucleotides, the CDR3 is TGCAGTGCTAGAGTCCCTGACAGCTACGAGCAGTACTTC. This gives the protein CSARVPDSYEQYF.

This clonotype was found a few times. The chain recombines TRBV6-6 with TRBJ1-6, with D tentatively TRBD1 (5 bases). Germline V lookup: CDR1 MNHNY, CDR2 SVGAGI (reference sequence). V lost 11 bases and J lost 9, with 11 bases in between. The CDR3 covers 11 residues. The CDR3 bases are TGTGCCGGAGGGGTGGGTTCACCCCTCCACTTT. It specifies CAGGVGSPLHF.

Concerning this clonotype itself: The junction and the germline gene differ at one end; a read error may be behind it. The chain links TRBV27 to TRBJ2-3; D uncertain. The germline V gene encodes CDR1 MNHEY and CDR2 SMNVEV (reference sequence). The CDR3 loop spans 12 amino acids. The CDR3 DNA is TGTGCCAGTAGTTTCCATGGAGATACGCAGTATTTT. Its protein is CASSFHGDTQYF.

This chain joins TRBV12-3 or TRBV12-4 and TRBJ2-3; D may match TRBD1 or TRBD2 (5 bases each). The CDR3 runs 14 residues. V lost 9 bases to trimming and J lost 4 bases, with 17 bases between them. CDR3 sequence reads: CASPPGPSADTQYF. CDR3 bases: TGTGCCAGTCCTCCGGGACCTTCGGCAGATACGCAGTATTTT.

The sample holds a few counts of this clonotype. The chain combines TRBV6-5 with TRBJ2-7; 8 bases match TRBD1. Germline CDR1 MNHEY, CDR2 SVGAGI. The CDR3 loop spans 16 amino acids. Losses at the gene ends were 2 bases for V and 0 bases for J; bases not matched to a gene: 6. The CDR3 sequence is CASSYGAGGVSYEQYF. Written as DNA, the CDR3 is TGTGCCAGCAGTTACGGGGCAGGGGGCGTCTCCTACGAGCAGTACTTC.

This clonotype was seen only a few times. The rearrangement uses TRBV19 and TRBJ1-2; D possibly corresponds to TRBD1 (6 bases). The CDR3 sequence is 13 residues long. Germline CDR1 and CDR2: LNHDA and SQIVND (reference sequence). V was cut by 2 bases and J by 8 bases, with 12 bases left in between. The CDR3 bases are TGTGCCAGTAGTATATCGGCAGGGACAGGCTACACCTTC. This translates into CASSISAGTGYTF.

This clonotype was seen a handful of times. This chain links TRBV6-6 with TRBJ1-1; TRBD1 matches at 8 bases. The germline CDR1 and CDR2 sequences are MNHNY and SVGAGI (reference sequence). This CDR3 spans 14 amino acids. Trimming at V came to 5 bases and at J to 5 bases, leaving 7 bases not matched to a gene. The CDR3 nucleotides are TGTGCCAGCAGTAGGACAGGGAGGGGGACTGAAGCTTTCTTT. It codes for CASSRTGRGTEAFF.

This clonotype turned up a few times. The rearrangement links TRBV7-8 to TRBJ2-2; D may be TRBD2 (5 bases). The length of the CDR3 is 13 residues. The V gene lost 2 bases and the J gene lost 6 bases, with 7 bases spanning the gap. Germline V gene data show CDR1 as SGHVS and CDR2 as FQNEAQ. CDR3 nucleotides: TGTGCCAGCAGCTTATCACTAGCCGGGGAGCTGTTTTTT. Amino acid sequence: CASSLSLAGELFF.

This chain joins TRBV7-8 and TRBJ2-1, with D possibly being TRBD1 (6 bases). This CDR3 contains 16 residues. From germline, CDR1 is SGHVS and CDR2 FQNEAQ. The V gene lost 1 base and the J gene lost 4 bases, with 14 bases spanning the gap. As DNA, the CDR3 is TGTGCCAGCAGCTTAGTCGGGGCAGGGACATACAATGAGCAGTTCTTC. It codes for CASSLVGAGTYNEQFF.

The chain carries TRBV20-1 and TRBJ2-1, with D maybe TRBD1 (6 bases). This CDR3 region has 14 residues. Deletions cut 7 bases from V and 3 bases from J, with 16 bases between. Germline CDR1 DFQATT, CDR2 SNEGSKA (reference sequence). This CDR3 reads CSVIGQIIYNEQFF. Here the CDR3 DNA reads TGCAGTGTTATCGGACAGATAATCTACAATGAGCAGTTCTTC.

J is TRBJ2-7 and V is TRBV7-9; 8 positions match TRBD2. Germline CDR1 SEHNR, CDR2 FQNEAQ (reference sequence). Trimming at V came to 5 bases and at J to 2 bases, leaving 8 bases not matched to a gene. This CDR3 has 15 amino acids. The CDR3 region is CASSRSGGPAYEQYF. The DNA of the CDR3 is TGTGCCAGCAGCAGGAGCGGGGGCCCCGCCTACGAGCAGTACTTC.

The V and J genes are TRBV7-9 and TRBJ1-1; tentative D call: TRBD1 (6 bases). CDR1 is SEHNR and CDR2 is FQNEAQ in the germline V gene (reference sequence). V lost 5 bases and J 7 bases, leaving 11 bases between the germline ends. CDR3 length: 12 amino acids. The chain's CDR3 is CASSPGTNEAFF. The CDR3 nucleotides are TGTGCCAGCAGCCCCGGGACAAATGAAGCTTTCTTT. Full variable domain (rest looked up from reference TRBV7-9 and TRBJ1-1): DTGVSQNPRHKITKRGQNVTFRCDPISEHNRLYWYRQTLGQGPEFLTYFQNEAQLEKSRLLSDRFSAERPKGSFSTLEIQRTEQGDSAMYLCASSPGTNEAFFGQGTRLTVV.

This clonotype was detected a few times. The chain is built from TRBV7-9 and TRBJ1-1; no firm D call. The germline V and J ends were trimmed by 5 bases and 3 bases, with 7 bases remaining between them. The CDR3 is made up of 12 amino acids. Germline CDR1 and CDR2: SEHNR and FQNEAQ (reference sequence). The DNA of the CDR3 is TGTGCCAGCAGCGATGAAGACACTGAAGCTTTCTTT. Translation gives CASSDEDTEAFF.

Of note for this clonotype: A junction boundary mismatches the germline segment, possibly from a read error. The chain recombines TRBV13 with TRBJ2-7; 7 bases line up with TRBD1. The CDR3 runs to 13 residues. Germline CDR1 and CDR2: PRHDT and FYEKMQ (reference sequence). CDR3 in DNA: TGTGCCAGCAGCGGCCTAGGGGGCTACGAGCAATACTTC. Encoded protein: CASSGLGGYEQYF. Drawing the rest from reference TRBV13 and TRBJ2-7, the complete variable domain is AAGVIQSPRHLIKEKRETATLKCYPIPRHDTVYWYQQGPGQDPQFLISFYEKMQSDKGSIPDRFSAQQFSDYHSELNMSSLELGDSALYFCASSGLGGYEQYFGPGTRLTVT.

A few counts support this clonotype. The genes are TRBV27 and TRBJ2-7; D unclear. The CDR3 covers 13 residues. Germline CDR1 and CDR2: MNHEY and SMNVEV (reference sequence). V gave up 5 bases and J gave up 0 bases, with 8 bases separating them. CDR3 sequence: CASSLSFSYEQYF. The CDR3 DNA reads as TGTGCCAGCAGTCTTTCTTTCTCCTACGAGCAGTACTTC.

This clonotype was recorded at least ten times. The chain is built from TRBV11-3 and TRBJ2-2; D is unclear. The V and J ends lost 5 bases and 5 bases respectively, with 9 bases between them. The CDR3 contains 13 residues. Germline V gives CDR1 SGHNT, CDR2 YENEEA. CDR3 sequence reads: CASSLSMTGELFF. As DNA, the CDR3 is TGTGCCAGCAGCCTCTCTATGACCGGGGAGCTGTTTTTT. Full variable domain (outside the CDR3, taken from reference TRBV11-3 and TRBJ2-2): EAGVVQSPRYKIIEKKQPVAFWCNPISGHNTLYWYLQNLGQGPELLIRYENEEAVDDSQLPKDRFSAERLKGVDSTLKIQPAELGDSAVYLCASSLSMTGELFFGEGSRLTVL.

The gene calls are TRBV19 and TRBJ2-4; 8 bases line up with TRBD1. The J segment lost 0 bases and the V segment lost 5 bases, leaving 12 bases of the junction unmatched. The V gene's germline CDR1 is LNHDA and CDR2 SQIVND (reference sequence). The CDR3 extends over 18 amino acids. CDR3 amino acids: CASSGPDRGPQAKNIQYF. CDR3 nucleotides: TGTGCCAGTAGTGGACCAGACAGGGGCCCTCAAGCCAAAAACATTCAGTACTTC.

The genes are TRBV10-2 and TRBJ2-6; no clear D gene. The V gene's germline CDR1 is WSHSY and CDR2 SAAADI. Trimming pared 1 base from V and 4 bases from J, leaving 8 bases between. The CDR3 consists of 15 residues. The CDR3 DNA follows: TGCGCCAGCAGTGAGTTCATCTCAGGGGCCAACGTCCTGACTTTC. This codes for CASSEFISGANVLTF.

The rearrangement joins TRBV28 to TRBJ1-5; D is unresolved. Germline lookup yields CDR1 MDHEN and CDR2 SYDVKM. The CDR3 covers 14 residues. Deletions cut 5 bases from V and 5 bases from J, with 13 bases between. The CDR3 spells CASSKEQIYQPQHF. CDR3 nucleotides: TGTGCCAGCAGTAAGGAACAGATCTATCAGCCCCAGCATTTT. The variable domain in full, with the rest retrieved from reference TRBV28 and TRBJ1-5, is DVKVTQSSRYLVKRTGEKVFLECVQDMDHENMFWYRQDPGLGLRLIYFSYDVKMKEKGDIPEGYSVSREKKERFSLILESASTNQTSMYLCASSKEQIYQPQHFGDGTRLSIL.

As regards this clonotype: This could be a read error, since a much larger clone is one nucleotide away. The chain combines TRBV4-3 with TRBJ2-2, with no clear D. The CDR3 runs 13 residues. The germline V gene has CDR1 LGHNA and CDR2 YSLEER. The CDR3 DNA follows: TGCGCCAGCAACCAAGTCGGCACCGGGGAGCTGTTTTTT. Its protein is CASNQVGTGELFF.

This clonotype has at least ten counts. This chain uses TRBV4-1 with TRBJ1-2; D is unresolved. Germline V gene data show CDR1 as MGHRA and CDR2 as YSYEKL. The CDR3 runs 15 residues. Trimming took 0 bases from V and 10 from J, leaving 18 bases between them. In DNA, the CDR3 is TGCGCCAGCAGCCAAGATTTCTCTGGTCCTCTATCCTACACCTTC. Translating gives CASSQDFSGPLSYTF.

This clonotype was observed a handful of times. The CDR3 region has the DNA TGTGCCAGCAGCCCTGGGGGGCTGGAGCAGTACTTC. Its protein is CASSPGGLEQYF. The J gene is TRBJ2-7, the V gene TRBV9; the D gene could be TRBD1 or TRBD2 (6 bases each). This CDR3 contains 12 residues. V lost 4 bases and J 7 bases, leaving 12 bases between the germline ends. Germline CDR1 reads SGDLS; CDR2 reads YYNGEE.

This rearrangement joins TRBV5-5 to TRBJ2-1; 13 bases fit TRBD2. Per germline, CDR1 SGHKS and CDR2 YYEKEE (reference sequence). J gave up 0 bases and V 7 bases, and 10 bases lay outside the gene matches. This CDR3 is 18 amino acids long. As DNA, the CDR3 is TGTGCCAGCGGACTGACTAGCGGGAGGTTAAGCTCCTACAATGAGCAGTTCTTC. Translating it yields CASGLTSGRLSSYNEQFF. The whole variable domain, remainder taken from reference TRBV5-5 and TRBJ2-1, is DAGVTQSPTHLIKTRGQQVTLRCSPISGHKSVSWYQQVLGQGPQFIFQYYEKEERGRGNFPDRFSARQFPNYSSELNVNALLLGDSALYLCASGLTSGRLSSYNEQFFGPGTRLTVL.

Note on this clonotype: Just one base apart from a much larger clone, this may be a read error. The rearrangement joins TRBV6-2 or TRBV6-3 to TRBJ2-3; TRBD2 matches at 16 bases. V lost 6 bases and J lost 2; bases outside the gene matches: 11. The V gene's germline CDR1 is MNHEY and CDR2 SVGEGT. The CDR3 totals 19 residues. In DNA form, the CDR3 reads TGTGCCAGCAGCCCACTGGGGACTAGCGGGGGGGCTAACACAGATACGCAGTATTTT. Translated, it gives CASSPLGTSGGANTDTQYF.

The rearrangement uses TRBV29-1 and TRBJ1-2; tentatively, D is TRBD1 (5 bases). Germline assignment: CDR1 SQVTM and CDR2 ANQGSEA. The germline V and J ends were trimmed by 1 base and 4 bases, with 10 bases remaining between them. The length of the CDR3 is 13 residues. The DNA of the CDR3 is TGCAGCGTTGAAGTGGGGACGGGCTATGGCTACACCTTC. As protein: CSVEVGTGYGYTF. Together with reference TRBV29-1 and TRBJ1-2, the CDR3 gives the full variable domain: SAVISQKPSRDICQRGTSLTIQCQVDSQVTMMFWYRQQPGQSLTLIATANQGSEATYESGFVIDKFPISRPNLTFSTLTVSNMSPEDSSIYLCSVEVGTGYGYTFGSGTRLTVV.

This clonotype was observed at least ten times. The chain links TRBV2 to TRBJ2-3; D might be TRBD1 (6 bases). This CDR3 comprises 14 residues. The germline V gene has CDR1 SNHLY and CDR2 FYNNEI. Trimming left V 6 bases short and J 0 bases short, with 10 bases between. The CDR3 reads CASRGRGSTDTQYF. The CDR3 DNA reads TGTGCCAGCAGGGGCAGGGGAAGCACAGATACGCAGTATTTT. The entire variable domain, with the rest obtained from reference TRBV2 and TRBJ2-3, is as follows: EPEVTQTPSHQVTQMGQEVILRCVPISNHLYFYWYRQILGQKVEFLVSFYNNEISEKSEIFDDQFSVERPDGSNFTLKIRSTKLEDSAMYFCASRGRGSTDTQYFGPGTRLTVL.